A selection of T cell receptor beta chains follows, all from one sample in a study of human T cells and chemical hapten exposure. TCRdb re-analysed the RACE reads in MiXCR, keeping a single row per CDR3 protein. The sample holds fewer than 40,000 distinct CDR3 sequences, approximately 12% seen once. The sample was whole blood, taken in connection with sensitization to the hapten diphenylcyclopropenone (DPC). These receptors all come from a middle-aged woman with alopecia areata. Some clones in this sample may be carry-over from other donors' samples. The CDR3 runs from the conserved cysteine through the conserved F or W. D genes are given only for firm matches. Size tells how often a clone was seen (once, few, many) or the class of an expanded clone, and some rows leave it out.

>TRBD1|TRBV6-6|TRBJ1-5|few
CASNYRGQPQHF
TGTGCCAGCAACTACAGGGGTCAGCCCCAGCATTTT
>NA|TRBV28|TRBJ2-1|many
CASSPYHNEQFF
TGTGCCAGCAGCCCTTATCACAATGAGCAGTTCTTC
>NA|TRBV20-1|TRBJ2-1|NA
CSAAFLAGEQFF
TGCAGCGCTGCCTTTCTAGCCGGTGAGCAGTTCTTC
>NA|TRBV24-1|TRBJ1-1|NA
CATSYRAGEAFF
TGTGCCACCAGTTACAGGGCGGGTGAAGCTTTCTTT
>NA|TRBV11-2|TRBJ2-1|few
CASSLGTSYNEQFF
TGTGCCAGCAGCTTAGGGACTTCCTACAATGAGCAGTTCTTC
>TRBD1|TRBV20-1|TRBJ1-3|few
CSAPGQGDTIYF
TGCAGTGCTCCGGGACAGGGGGACACCATATATTTT
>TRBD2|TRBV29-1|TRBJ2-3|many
CSVGGLAGLTDTQYF
TGCAGCGTCGGGGGACTAGCGGGACTCACAGATACGCAGTATTTT
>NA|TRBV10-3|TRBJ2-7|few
CATSWGLDYEQYF
TGTGCCACTTCTTGGGGCCTGGACTACGAGCAGTACTTC
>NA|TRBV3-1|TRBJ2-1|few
CASSPPPSELGSEQFF
TGTGCCAGCAGCCCGCCGCCCAGCGAACTGGGGAGTGAGCAGTTCTTC
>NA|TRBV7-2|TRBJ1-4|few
CASRLTREDEKLFF
TGTGCCAGCAGGTTGACCCGAGAGGATGAAAAACTGTTTTTT
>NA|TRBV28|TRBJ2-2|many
CASSLWGQNTGELFF
TGTGCCAGCAGTTTATGGGGACAGAACACCGGGGAGCTGTTTTTT
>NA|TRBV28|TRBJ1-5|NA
CASSLWRGGSNQPQHF
TGTGCCAGCAGTTTATGGCGGGGGGGGAGCAATCAGCCCCAGCATTTT
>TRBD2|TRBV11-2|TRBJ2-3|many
CASAPLLAGGDTQYF
TGTGCCAGCGCTCCCTTACTAGCGGGAGGGGATACGCAGTATTTT
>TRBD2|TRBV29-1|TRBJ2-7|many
CSVELASGRGEQYF
TGCAGCGTTGAACTGGCTAGCGGGAGGGGCGAGCAGTACTTC
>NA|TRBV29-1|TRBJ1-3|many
CSVERETGNTIYF
TGCAGCGTTGAAAGGGAGACTGGAAACACCATATATTTT
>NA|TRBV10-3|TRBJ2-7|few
CAIRTSYEQYF
TGTGCCATCAGAACATCCTACGAGCAGTACTTC
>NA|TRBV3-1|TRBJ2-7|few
CASSQGGGNSYEQYF
TGTGCCAGCAGCCAAGGGGGAGGCAATTCCTACGAGCAGTACTTC
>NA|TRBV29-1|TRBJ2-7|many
CSVAQASVAYEQYF
TGCAGCGTTGCCCAGGCTAGTGTAGCCTACGAGCAGTACTTC
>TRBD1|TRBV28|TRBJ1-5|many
CASSGGTGGNQPQHF
TGTGCCAGCAGTGGCGGGACAGGGGGCAATCAGCCCCAGCATTTT
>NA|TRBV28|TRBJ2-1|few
CASSLSWSGDEQFF
TGTGCCAGCAGCCTATCGTGGTCGGGGGATGAGCAGTTCTTC
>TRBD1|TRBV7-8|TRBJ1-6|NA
CASSLRQGRDSPLHF
TGTGCCAGCAGCCTAAGACAGGGCCGTGATTCACCCCTCCACTTT
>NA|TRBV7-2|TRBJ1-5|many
CASSLPDQPQHF
TGTGCCAGCAGCCTTCCAGATCAGCCCCAGCATTTT
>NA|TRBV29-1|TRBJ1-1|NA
CSVESQGTAFF
TGCAGCGTTGAATCCCAGGGAACCGCTTTCTTT
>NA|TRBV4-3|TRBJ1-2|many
CASSHPNSGGYTF
TGCGCCAGCAGCCATCCCAACAGTGGGGGCTACACCTTC
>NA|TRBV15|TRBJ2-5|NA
CATSRGRVGRETQYF
TGTGCCACCAGCAGAGGTAGAGTGGGCCGAGAGACCCAGTACTTC
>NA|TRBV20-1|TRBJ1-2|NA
CSATGGLGYTF
TGCAGTGCTACCGGGGGACTTGGCTACACCTTC
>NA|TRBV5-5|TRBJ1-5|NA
CASSRLPGKNYDSNQPQHF
TGTGCCAGCAGCCGACTTCCGGGGAAGAATTACGATAGCAATCAGCCCCAGCATTTT
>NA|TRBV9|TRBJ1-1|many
CASSVGASKAFF
TGTGCCAGCAGCGTAGGGGCCAGTAAAGCTTTCTTT
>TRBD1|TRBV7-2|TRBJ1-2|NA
CASSIGTAYGYTF
TGTGCCAGCAGCATTGGGACAGCCTATGGCTACACCTTC
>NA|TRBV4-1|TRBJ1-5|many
CASSQDYSNQPQHF
TGCGCCAGCAGCCAAGATTATAGCAATCAGCCCCAGCATTTT
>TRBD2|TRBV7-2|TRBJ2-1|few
CATSGSPTHSYNEQFF
TGTGCCACTAGCGGGAGCCCAACTCATTCCTACAATGAGCAGTTCTTC
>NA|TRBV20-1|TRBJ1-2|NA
CISMEGYGYTF
TGCATCTCAATGGAGGGGTATGGCTACACCTTC
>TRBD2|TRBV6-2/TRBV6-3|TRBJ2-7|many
CASSTTSGRYYEQYF
TGTGCCAGCAGTACAACTAGCGGGAGGTACTACGAGCAGTACTTC
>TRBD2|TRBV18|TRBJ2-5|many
CASSTSDEETQYF
TGTGCCAGCTCGACTAGCGATGAGGAGACCCAGTACTTC
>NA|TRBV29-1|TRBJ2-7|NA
CSVEASSPYEQYF
TGCAGCGTTGAGGCTAGCTCCCCCTACGAGCAGTACTTC
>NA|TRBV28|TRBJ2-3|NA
CASLRWDGTQYF
TGTGCCAGCCTCCGCTGGGACGGTACGCAGTATTTT